This record looks at one TCR beta chain sequence and its context. Its matching antigen is unknown. Profiling relied on immunoSEQ multiplex PCR, and the TCRdb table lists in-frame clones only, not all of them. Of about 5,500 clones listed, around 97% are singletons. With 5 bases clipped from V and 10 bases from J, the junction kept 17 bases outside the gene matches. CDR3 length: 16 amino acids. CDR1 and CDR2 (germline): LNHDA, SQIVND (reference sequence). The record originates from a study of naive CD8 T cells in extremely preterm neonates. Findings and limits, study-wide: Preterm CDR3s were shorter than older groups', with fewer N additions and less trimming.

This chain links TRBV19 with TRBJ1-5; 7 positions match TRBD1. Material for sequencing was naive CD8+ T cells from blood. The clonotype was recovered from a human donor in good health. In DNA form, the CDR3 reads TGTGCCAGTAGTCGTCGTACAGGGGCGGAAGGGGGTCCCCAGCATTTT. The encoded protein is CASSRRTGAEGGPQHF.